This TCR beta chain was identified during a study of low-dose radiotherapy and immunotherapy resistance in tumors. Study at large: Patients were treated with intravenous nivolumab at 240 mg every two weeks and were also dosed with ipilimumab at 1 mg/kg every six weeks. Aspirin was taken orally by patients at 300 mg daily for four cycles from cycle 1 day 1.

Primers targeting TRAV and TRBV primed first-strand cDNA, covering alpha and beta chains. Using a constant-region primer together with a V-primer adapter, TCRs were subjected to roughly 18 PCR cycles of amplification. Isolated mRNA underwent amplification via in vitro transcription. TCRdb fed the reads into MiXCR, producing one record per CDR3 protein. This table holds 95,000 to 100,000 distinct CDR3 sequences, less than 25% found once. The CDR3 has 15 amino acids. Trimming shortened V by 5 bases and J by 0 bases, and 14 bases separated the two germline ends. Germline V gives CDR1 SGHVS, CDR2 FQNEAQ. Time point here: after trial treatment. The treatment: LDRT plus nivolumab, ipilimumab, low-dose cyclophosphamide and aspirin (RACIN trial). The donors, trial participants, received nivolumab, ipilimumab, aspirin, low-dose cyclophosphamide and low-dose radiotherapy. This clonotype was recorded many times.

The sequenced sample was PBMCs, obtained after low-dose radiotherapy plus immunotherapy. The clonotype originates from a male donor with prostate cancer. The rearrangement links TRBV7-8 to TRBJ2-7; D may be TRBD2 (5 bases). This CDR3 is CASSPHRTSSYEQYF. The CDR3 DNA reads as TGTGCCAGCAGCCCACATCGGACTTCCTCCTACGAGCAGTACTTC.